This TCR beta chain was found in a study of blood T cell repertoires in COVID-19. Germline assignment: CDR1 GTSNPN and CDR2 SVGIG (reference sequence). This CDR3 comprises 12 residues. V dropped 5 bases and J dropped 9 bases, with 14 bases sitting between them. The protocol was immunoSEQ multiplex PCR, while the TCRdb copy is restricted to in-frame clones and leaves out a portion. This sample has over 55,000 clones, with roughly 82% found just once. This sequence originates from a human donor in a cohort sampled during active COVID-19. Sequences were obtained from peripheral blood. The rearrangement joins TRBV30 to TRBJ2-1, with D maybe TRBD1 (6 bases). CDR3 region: CAWVKVGGEQFF. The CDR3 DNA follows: TGTGCCTGGGTGAAGGTAGGGGGTGAGCAGTTCTTC.